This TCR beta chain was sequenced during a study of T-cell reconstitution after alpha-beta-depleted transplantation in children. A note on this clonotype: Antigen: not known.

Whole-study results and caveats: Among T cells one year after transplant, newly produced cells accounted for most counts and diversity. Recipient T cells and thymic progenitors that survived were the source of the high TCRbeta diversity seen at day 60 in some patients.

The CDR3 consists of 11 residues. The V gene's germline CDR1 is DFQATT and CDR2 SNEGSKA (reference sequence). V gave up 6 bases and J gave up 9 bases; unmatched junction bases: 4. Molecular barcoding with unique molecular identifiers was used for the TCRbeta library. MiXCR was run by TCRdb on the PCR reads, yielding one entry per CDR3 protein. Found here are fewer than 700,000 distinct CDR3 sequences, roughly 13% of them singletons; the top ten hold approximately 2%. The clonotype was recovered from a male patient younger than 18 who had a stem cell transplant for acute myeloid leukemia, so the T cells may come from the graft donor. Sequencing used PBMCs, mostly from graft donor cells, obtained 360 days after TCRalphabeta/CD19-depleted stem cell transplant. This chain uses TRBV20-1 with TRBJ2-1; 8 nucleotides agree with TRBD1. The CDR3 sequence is CSADRAIEQFF. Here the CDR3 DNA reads TGCAGTGCGGACAGGGCAATTGAGCAGTTCTTC.